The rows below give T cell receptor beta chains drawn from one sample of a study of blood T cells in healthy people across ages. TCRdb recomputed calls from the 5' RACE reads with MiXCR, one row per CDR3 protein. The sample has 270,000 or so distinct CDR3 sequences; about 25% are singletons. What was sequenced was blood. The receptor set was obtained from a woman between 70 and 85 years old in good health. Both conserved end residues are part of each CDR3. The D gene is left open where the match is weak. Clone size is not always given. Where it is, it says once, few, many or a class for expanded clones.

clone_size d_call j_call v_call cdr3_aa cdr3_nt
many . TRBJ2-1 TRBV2 CASSKFGSRSGGPVWEQFF TGTGCCAGCAGTAAATTTGGCTCTAGAAGTGGAGGGCCTGTCTGGGAGCAGTTCTTC
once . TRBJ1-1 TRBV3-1 CASSPFVRGGTEAFF TGTGCCAGCAGCCCATTCGTGAGGGGAGGCACTGAAGCTTTCTTT
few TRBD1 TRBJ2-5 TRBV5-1 CASSYAGGRETQYF TGCGCCAGCAGCTACGCAGGGGGCCGGGAGACCCAGTACTTC
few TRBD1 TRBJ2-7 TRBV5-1 CASSLDRGTSYEQYF TGCGCCAGCAGCTTGGACAGGGGTACATCCTACGAGCAGTACTTC
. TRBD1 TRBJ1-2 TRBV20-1 CSAPTGMNYGYTF TGCAGTGCCCCGACAGGGATGAACTATGGCTACACCTTC
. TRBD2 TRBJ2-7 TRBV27 CASSRLAGLNEQYF TGTGCCAGCAGTAGACTAGCGGGACTCAACGAGCAGTACTTC
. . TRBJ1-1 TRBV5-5 CASSFSAPNTEAFF TGTGCCAGCAGCTTCAGCGCACCAAACACTGAAGCTTTCTTT
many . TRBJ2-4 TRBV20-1 CSAPVVGAAKNIQYF TGCAGTGCTCCCGTTGTGGGGGCGGCCAAAAACATTCAGTACTTC
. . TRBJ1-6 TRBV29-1 CSFSSGDNSPLHF TGCAGTTTTAGCTCAGGGGATAATTCACCCCTCCACTTT
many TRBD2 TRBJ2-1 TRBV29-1 CSVVGPAGAPSLFF TGCAGCGTTGTAGGGCCAGCGGGAGCCCCGAGCCTATTCTTC
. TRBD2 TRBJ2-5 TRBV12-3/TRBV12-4 CASSLAGGEETQYF TGTGCCAGCAGTCTAGCGGGAGGTGAAGAGACCCAGTACTTC
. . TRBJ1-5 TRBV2 CASKTKTTKNQPQHF TGTGCCAGTAAAACGAAAACAACCAAGAATCAGCCCCAGCATTTT
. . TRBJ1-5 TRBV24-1 CATSDGTVNNQPQHF TGTGCCACCAGCGACGGGACGGTCAACAATCAGCCCCAGCATTTT
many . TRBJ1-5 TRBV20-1 CSSTHLGADNQPQHF TGCAGTTCTACCCATTTGGGGGCAGACAATCAGCCCCAGCATTTT
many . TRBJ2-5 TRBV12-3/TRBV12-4 CASTVQGGGGQTQYF TGTGCCAGCACCGTCCAGGGGGGCGGTGGTCAGACCCAGTACTTC
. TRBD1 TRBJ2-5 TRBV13 CASSWRLPGQGDQETQYF TGTGCCAGCAGCTGGAGACTGCCTGGACAGGGGGATCAAGAGACCCAGTACTTC
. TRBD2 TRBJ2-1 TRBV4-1 CASSQGSGGTNEQFF TGCGCCAGCAGCCAAGGCAGCGGGGGGACGAATGAGCAGTTCTTC
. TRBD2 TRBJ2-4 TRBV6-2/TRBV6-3 CASSYSEIAGGTNIQYF TGTGCCAGCAGTTACTCAGAAATAGCGGGAGGTACTAACATTCAGTACTTC